This T cell receptor (beta chain) was identified during a study of blood T cell repertoires in COVID-19. Overall study context: Acute and convalescent COVID-19 specimens originated in the United States, Italy and Spain. T cells, B-cell-depleted T cells, or PBMCs provided the cDNA or gDNA that served as material.

Method: immunoSEQ multiplex PCR; TCRdb's copy keeps in-frame clones and lacks some. The sample contains roughly 100,000 clones, approximately 84% of which appear only once. This CDR3 has 16 residues. V was clipped by 0 bases and J by 5 bases; unmatched bases: 6. Germline values: CDR1 WSHSY, CDR2 SAAADI. V usage is TRBV10-2 and J usage is TRBJ1-2; 10 nucleotides line up with TRBD1. The sample was peripheral blood. The receptor's source is a human donor in a cohort sampled during active COVID-19. In nucleotides, the CDR3 is TGCGCCAGCAGTGAGTCGCGACAGGGGGCAGGGTATGGCTACACCTTC. It encodes CASSESRQGAGYGYTF.